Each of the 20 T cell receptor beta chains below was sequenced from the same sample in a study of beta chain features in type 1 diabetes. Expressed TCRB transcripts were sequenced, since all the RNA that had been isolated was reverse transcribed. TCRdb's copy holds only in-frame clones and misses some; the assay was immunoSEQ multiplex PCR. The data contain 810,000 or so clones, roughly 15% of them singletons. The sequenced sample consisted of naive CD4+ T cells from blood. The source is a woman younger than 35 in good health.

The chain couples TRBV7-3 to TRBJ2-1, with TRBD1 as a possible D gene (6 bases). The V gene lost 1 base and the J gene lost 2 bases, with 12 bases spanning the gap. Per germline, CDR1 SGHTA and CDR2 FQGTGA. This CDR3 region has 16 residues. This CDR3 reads CASSLMARGTYNEQFF. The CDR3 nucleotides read TGTGCCAGCAGCTTAATGGCCAGGGGTACCTACAATGAGCAGTTCTTC.

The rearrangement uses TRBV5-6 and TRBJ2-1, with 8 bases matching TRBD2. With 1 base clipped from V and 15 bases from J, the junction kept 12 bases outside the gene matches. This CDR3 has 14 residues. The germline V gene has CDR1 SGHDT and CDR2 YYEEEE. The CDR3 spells CASSLKGRGTSLFF. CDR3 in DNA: TGTGCCAGCAGCTTGAAAGGTAGAGGGACTAGTCTGTTCTTC.

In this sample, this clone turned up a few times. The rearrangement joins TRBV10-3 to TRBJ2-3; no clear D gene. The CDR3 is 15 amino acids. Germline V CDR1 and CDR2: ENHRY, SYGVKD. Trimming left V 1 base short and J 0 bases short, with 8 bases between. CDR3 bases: TGTGCCATCAGTGAGTTGACGGCTAGCACAGATACGCAGTATTTT. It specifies CAISELTASTDTQYF.

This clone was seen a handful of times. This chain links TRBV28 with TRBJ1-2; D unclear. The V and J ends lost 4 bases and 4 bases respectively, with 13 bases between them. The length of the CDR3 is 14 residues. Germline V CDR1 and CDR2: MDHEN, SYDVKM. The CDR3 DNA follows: TGTGCCAGCAGTTACCGCGGACGGACCTATGGCTACACCTTC. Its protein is CASSYRGRTYGYTF.

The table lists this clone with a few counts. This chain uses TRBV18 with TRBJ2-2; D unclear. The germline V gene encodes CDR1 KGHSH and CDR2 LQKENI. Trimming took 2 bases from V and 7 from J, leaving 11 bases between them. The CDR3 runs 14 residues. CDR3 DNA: TGTGCCAGCTCACCAGCGACTGTCGACGGGGAGCTGTTTTTT. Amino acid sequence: CASSPATVDGELFF.

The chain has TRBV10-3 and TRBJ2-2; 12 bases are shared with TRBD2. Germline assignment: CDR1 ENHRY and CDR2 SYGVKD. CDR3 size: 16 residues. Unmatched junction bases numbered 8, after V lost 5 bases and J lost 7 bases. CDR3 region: CAISPWTSGTGGELFF. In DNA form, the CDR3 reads TGTGCCATCAGTCCCTGGACTAGCGGGACCGGCGGGGAGCTGTTTTTT.

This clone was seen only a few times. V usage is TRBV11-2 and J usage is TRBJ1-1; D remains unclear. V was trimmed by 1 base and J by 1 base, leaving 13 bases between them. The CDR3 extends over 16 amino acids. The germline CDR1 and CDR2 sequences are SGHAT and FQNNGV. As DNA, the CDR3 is TGTGCCAGCAGCTTAGGTCGAGACCCGAGGAACACTGAAGCTTTCTTT. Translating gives CASSLGRDPRNTEAFF.

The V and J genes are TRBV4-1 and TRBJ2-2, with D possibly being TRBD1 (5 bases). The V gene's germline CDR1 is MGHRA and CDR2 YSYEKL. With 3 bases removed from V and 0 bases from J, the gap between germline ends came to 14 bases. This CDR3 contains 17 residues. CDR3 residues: CASSQHGRQTNTGELFF. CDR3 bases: TGCGCCAGCAGCCAGCATGGTAGACAGACGAACACCGGGGAGCTGTTTTTT.

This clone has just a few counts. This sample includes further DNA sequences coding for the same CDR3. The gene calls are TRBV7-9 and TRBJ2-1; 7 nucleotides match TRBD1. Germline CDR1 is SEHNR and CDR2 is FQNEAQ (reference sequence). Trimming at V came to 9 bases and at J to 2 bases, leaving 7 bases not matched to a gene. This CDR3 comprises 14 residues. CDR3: CASVGQTTYNEQFF. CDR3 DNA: TGTGCCAGTGTGGGACAGACGACCTACAATGAGCAGTTCTTC.

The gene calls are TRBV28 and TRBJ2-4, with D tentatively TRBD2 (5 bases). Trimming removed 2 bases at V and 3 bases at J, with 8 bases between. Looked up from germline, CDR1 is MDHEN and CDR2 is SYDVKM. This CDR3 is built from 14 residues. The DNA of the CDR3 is TGTGCCAGCAGTTTAGCGGACTTCAAAAACATTCAGTACTTC. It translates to CASSLADFKNIQYF.

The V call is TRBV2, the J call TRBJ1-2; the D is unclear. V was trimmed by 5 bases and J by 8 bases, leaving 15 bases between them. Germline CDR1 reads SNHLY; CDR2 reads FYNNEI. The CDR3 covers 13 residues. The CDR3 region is CASSPGLSYGYTF. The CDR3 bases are TGTGCCAGCAGTCCGGGCCTTTCATACGGCTACACCTTC.

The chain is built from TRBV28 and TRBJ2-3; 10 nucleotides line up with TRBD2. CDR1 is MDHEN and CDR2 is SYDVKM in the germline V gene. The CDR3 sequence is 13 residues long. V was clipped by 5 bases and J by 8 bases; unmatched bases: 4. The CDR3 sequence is CASSLAGVVTQYF. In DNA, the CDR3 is TGTGCCAGCAGTCTAGCGGGAGTTGTTACGCAGTATTTT. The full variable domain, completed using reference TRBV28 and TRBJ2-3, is DVKVTQSSRYLVKRTGEKVFLECVQDMDHENMFWYRQDPGLGLRLIYFSYDVKMKEKGDIPEGYSVSREKKERFSLILESASTNQTSMYLCASSLAGVVTQYFGPGTRLTVL.

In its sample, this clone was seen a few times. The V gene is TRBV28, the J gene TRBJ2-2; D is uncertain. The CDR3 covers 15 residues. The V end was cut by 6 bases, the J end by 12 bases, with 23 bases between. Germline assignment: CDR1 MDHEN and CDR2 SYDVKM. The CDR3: CASRNLKYDSEQLFF. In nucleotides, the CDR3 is TGTGCCAGCAGAAACCTGAAGTACGATTCCGAGCAGCTGTTTTTT.

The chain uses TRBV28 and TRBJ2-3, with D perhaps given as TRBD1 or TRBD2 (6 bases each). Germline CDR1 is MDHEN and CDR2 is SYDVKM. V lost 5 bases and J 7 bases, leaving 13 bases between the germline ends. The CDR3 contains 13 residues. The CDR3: CASSPGGSNTQYF. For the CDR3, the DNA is TGTGCCAGCAGTCCCGGGGGCTCAAATACGCAGTATTTT.

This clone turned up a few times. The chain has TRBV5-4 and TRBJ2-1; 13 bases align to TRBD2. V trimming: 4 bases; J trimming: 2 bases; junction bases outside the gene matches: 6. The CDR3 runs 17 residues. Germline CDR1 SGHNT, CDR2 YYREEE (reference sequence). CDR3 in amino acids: CASSPRLAGGPYNEQFF. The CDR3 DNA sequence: TGTGCCAGCAGCCCCCGACTAGCGGGAGGCCCCTACAATGAGCAGTTCTTC.

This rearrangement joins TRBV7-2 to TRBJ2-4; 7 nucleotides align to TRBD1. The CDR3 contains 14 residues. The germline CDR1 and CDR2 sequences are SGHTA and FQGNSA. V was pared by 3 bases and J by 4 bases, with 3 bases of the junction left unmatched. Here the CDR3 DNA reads TGTGCCAGCAGCTTGGTGACAGGGAAAAACATTCAGTACTTC. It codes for CASSLVTGKNIQYF.

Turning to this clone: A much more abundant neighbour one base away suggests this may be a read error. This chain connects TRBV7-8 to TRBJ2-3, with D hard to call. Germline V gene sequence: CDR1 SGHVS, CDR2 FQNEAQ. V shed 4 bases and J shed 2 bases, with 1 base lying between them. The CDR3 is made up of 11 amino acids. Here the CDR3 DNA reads TGTGCCAGCAGCTACACAGATACGCAGTATTTT. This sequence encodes CASSYTDTQYF. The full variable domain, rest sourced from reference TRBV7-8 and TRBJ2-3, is GAGVSQSPRYKVAKRGQDVALRCDPISGHVSLFWYQQALGQGPEFLTYFQNEAQLDKSGLPSDRFFAERPEGSVSTLKIQRTQQEDSAVYLCASSYTDTQYFGPGTRLTVL.

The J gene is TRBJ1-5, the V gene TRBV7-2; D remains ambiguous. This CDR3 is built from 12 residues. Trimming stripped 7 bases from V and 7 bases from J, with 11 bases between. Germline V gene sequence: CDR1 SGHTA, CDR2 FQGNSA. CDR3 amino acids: CASTIHGQPQHF. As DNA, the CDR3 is TGTGCCAGCACCATACACGGCCAGCCCCAGCATTTT.

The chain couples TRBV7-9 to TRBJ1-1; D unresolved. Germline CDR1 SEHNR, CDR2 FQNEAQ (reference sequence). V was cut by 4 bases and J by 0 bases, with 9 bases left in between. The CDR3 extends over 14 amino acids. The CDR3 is CASSWKDLNTEAFF. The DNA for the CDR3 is TGTGCCAGCAGCTGGAAGGACTTGAACACTGAAGCTTTCTTT.

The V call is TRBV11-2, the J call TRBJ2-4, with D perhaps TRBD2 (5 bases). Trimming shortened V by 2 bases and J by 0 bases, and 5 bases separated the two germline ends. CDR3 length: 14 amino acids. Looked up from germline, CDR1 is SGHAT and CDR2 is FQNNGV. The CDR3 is CASSLTRAKNIQYF. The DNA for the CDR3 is TGTGCCAGCAGCTTAACTAGAGCCAAAAACATTCAGTACTTC.